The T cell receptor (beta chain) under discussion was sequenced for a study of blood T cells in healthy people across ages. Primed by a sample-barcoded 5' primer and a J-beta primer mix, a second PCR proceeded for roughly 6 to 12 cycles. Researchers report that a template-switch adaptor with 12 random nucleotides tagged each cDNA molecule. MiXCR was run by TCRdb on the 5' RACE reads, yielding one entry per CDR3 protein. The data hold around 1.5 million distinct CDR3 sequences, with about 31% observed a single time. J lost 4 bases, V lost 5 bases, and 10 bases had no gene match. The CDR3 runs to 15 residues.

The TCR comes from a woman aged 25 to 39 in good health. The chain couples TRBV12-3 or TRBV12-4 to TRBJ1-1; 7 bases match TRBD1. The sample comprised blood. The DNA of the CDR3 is TGTGCCAGCAGTCCACACGGGACAGTAGGCACTGAAGCTTTCTTT. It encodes CASSPHGTVGTEAFF.